The rows below give T cell receptor beta chains drawn from one sample of a study of blood T cell repertoires in COVID-19. The table came from immunoSEQ multiplex PCR; TCRdb's copy has only in-frame clones and leaves some out. Here the sample spans about 100,000 clones, about 85% being singletons. Sequenced: peripheral blood. The receptors derive from a human donor in a cohort sampled during active COVID-19. Both conserved end residues are part of each CDR3. D genes are given only for firm matches. For some rows the clone size is stated as once, few or many, or as a class when expanded; others skip it.

d_call: .; j_call: TRBJ1-1; clone_size: .; cdr3_length: 15; v_call: TRBV6-6; cdr3_nt: TGTGCCAGCAGTTACGGGCAGACCATGAACACTGAAGCTTTCTTT; cdr3_aa: CASSYGQTMNTEAFF
d_call: .; j_call: TRBJ2-7; clone_size: .; cdr3_length: 12; v_call: TRBV7-9; cdr3_nt: TGTGCCAGCAGCGAACAGGGCTACGAGCAGTACTTC; cdr3_aa: CASSEQGYEQYF
d_call: .; j_call: TRBJ1-5; clone_size: once; cdr3_length: 15; v_call: TRBV7-2; cdr3_nt: TGTGCCAGCAGCTTAGGCAGGGTCCCAAATCAGCCCCAGCATTTT; cdr3_aa: CASSLGRVPNQPQHF
d_call: .; j_call: TRBJ1-2; clone_size: .; cdr3_length: 14; v_call: TRBV30; cdr3_nt: TGTGCCTGGAGTGTATTACCTGGCGGCTATGGCTACACCTTC; cdr3_aa: CAWSVLPGGYGYTF
d_call: TRBD1; j_call: TRBJ1-3; clone_size: .; cdr3_length: 16; v_call: TRBV9; cdr3_nt: TGTGCCAGCAGCGAGGGGACAGGGCAGTCTGGAAACACCATATATTTT; cdr3_aa: CASSEGTGQSGNTIYF
d_call: TRBD2; j_call: TRBJ2-7; clone_size: .; cdr3_length: 14; v_call: TRBV15; cdr3_nt: TGTGCCACCAGCAGAGAACCGGGAGGCTACGAGCAGTACTTC; cdr3_aa: CATSREPGGYEQYF
d_call: TRBD1; j_call: TRBJ1-4; clone_size: .; cdr3_length: 16; v_call: TRBV6-2/TRBV6-3; cdr3_nt: TGTGCCAGCAGCCGCGCCCAGACAGGGCGAAATGAAAAACTGTTTTTT; cdr3_aa: CASSRAQTGRNEKLFF
d_call: TRBD1; j_call: TRBJ1-2; clone_size: .; cdr3_length: 13; v_call: TRBV5-4; cdr3_nt: TGTGCCAGCAGCGTTGACAGGGTGTATGGCTACACCTTC; cdr3_aa: CASSVDRVYGYTF
d_call: TRBD1; j_call: TRBJ1-2; clone_size: .; cdr3_length: 13; v_call: TRBV24-1; cdr3_nt: TGTGCCACCAGTGACGGACAGGATCGTGGCTACACCTTC; cdr3_aa: CATSDGQDRGYTF
d_call: TRBD1; j_call: TRBJ2-7; clone_size: .; cdr3_length: 14; v_call: TRBV6-5; cdr3_nt: TGTGCCAGCAGAGCAGGGGGCGGATTCTACGAGCAGTACTTC; cdr3_aa: CASRAGGGFYEQYF
d_call: TRBD1; j_call: TRBJ1-4; clone_size: once; cdr3_length: 15; v_call: TRBV7-9; cdr3_nt: TGTGCCAGCAGCTTGAAGACAGGGATTAATGAAAAACTGTTTTTT; cdr3_aa: CASSLKTGINEKLFF
d_call: TRBD1; j_call: TRBJ1-1; clone_size: .; cdr3_length: 15; v_call: TRBV2; cdr3_nt: TGTGCCAGCAGTGAAACGTCAGGGGGTACAGCTGAAGCTTTCTTT; cdr3_aa: CASSETSGGTAEAFF
d_call: .; j_call: TRBJ2-7; clone_size: .; cdr3_length: 16; v_call: TRBV5-6; cdr3_nt: TGTGCCAGCAGCTCCGGACCGACAGGTTTGGGCTACGAGCAGTACTTC; cdr3_aa: CASSSGPTGLGYEQYF
d_call: TRBD2; j_call: TRBJ2-1; clone_size: .; cdr3_length: 14; v_call: TRBV9; cdr3_nt: TGTGCCAGCTCTCTAGCGGGAGAAATCAATGAGCAGTTCTTC; cdr3_aa: CASSLAGEINEQFF
d_call: .; j_call: TRBJ1-4; clone_size: .; cdr3_length: 14; v_call: TRBV30; cdr3_nt: TGTGCCTGGAGTGTAGGGCAGGGTAATGAAAAACTGTTTTTT; cdr3_aa: CAWSVGQGNEKLFF
d_call: .; j_call: TRBJ1-2; clone_size: .; cdr3_length: 11; v_call: TRBV3-1/TRBV3-2; cdr3_nt: TGTGCCAGCAGCCAAGACAGGCTACCCACCTTC; cdr3_aa: CASSQDRLPTF
d_call: .; j_call: TRBJ2-7; clone_size: few; cdr3_length: 15; v_call: TRBV7-6; cdr3_nt: TGTGCCAGCAGCCTCCGGTCGGGGGGCCCGTACGAGCAGTACTTC; cdr3_aa: CASSLRSGGPYEQYF
d_call: TRBD2; j_call: TRBJ2-3; clone_size: .; cdr3_length: 18; v_call: TRBV6-2/TRBV6-3; cdr3_nt: TGTGCCAGCACCCCGAGGCTAGCGGGTTGGGGCGGCGCAGATACGCAGTATTTT; cdr3_aa: CASTPRLAGWGGADTQYF
d_call: TRBD2; j_call: TRBJ2-1; clone_size: .; cdr3_length: 16; v_call: TRBV27; cdr3_nt: TGTGCCAGCAGTTTCCGGACTAGCGGGGTCTACAATGAGCAGTTCTTC; cdr3_aa: CASSFRTSGVYNEQFF
d_call: .; j_call: TRBJ1-4; clone_size: .; cdr3_length: 15; v_call: TRBV3-1/TRBV3-2; cdr3_nt: TGTGCCAGCAGCCAAGATATGGGCCTCAATGAAAAACTGTTTTTT; cdr3_aa: CASSQDMGLNEKLFF
d_call: .; j_call: TRBJ2-5; clone_size: .; cdr3_length: 15; v_call: TRBV10-3; cdr3_nt: TGTGCCATCAGTGTGGGCGCTAGCTACCAAGAGACCCAGTACTTC; cdr3_aa: CAISVGASYQETQYF
d_call: TRBD2; j_call: TRBJ2-3; clone_size: .; cdr3_length: 14; v_call: TRBV10-2; cdr3_nt: TGCGCCAGCAGGACTAGCGGGGGCGGAGATACGCAGTATTTT; cdr3_aa: CASRTSGGGDTQYF
d_call: .; j_call: TRBJ1-2; clone_size: .; cdr3_length: 13; v_call: TRBV5-1; cdr3_nt: TGCGCCAGCAACCCGGACAGCAACTATGGCTACACCTTC; cdr3_aa: CASNPDSNYGYTF
d_call: TRBD1; j_call: TRBJ2-3; clone_size: .; cdr3_length: 15; v_call: TRBV5-1; cdr3_nt: TGCGCCAGCAGCTTCGGGACAGGGGCGACAGATACGCAGTATTTT; cdr3_aa: CASSFGTGATDTQYF
d_call: TRBD2; j_call: TRBJ2-2; clone_size: .; cdr3_length: 16; v_call: TRBV19; cdr3_nt: TGTGCCAGTAAAACGTCCAGCGGGGGGAACACCGGGGAGCTGTTTTTT; cdr3_aa: CASKTSSGGNTGELFF
d_call: TRBD1; j_call: TRBJ2-3; clone_size: .; cdr3_length: 16; v_call: TRBV18; cdr3_nt: TGTGCCAGCTCACCACAGGGGGCCCTAAGCACAGATACGCAGTATTTT; cdr3_aa: CASSPQGALSTDTQYF
d_call: .; j_call: TRBJ2-2; clone_size: .; cdr3_length: 17; v_call: TRBV6-2/TRBV6-3; cdr3_nt: TGTGCCAGCAGTTACACGGGGAGCTATCTGAACACCGGGGAGCTGTTTTTT; cdr3_aa: CASSYTGSYLNTGELFF
d_call: .; j_call: TRBJ1-2; clone_size: .; cdr3_length: 14; v_call: TRBV7-2; cdr3_nt: TGTGCCAGCAGCCGTCTGGAAGGGAGCTATGGCTACACCTTC; cdr3_aa: CASSRLEGSYGYTF
d_call: .; j_call: TRBJ2-5; clone_size: .; cdr3_length: 13; v_call: TRBV2; cdr3_nt: TGTGCCAGCAAGGGGGACGTAAAAGAGACCCAGTACTTC; cdr3_aa: CASKGDVKETQYF
d_call: .; j_call: TRBJ1-1; clone_size: .; cdr3_length: 13; v_call: TRBV2; cdr3_nt: TGTGCCAGCAAGAGCCAGGTCCACACTGAAGCTTTCTTT; cdr3_aa: CASKSQVHTEAFF
d_call: TRBD2; j_call: TRBJ2-1; clone_size: .; cdr3_length: 14; v_call: TRBV7-2; cdr3_nt: TGTGCCAGCAGCCCGCACAGCGGGAGCGGTGAGCAGTTCTTC; cdr3_aa: CASSPHSGSGEQFF
d_call: .; j_call: TRBJ2-7; clone_size: .; cdr3_length: 14; v_call: TRBV6-5; cdr3_nt: TGTGCCAGCAGTTACTCGAGGGACACCTACGAGCAGTACTTC; cdr3_aa: CASSYSRDTYEQYF
d_call: .; j_call: TRBJ2-2; clone_size: .; cdr3_length: 13; v_call: TRBV12-5; cdr3_nt: TGTGCTAGTGGTTTGCACAGCGGCGGGGAGCTGTTTTTT; cdr3_aa: CASGLHSGGELFF
d_call: TRBD2; j_call: TRBJ2-7; clone_size: few; cdr3_length: 20; v_call: TRBV6-4; cdr3_nt: TGTGCCAGCAGTGACTCTACTCCGGGGACTAGCGGGCCCGACTCCTACGAGCAGTACTTC; cdr3_aa: CASSDSTPGTSGPDSYEQYF
d_call: TRBD1; j_call: TRBJ2-6; clone_size: few; cdr3_length: 19; v_call: TRBV27; cdr3_nt: TGTGCCAGCCGTTTTATGGGGACAGGGGGATTTGGTGGGGCCAACGTCCTGACTTTC; cdr3_aa: CASRFMGTGGFGGANVLTF
d_call: .; j_call: TRBJ1-2; clone_size: .; cdr3_length: 16; v_call: TRBV13; cdr3_nt: TGTGCCAGCAGCTTAGGACAGAAGGTAACTAACTATGGCTACACCTTC; cdr3_aa: CASSLGQKVTNYGYTF
d_call: TRBD2; j_call: TRBJ2-1; clone_size: .; cdr3_length: 13; v_call: TRBV7-9; cdr3_nt: TGTGCCAGCAGCGAGTGGGGGGGCAATGAGCAGTTCTTC; cdr3_aa: CASSEWGGNEQFF
d_call: TRBD1; j_call: TRBJ2-6; clone_size: few; cdr3_length: 17; v_call: TRBV5-8; cdr3_nt: TGTGCCAGCAGCCCAGGACAGGGGGCGCATGGGGCCAACGTCCTGACTTTC; cdr3_aa: CASSPGQGAHGANVLTF
d_call: .; j_call: TRBJ1-6; clone_size: .; cdr3_length: 13; v_call: TRBV6-2/TRBV6-3; cdr3_nt: TGTGCCAGCAGTTACGCGGGGAATTCACCCCTCCACTTT; cdr3_aa: CASSYAGNSPLHF
d_call: .; j_call: TRBJ2-1; clone_size: .; cdr3_length: 15; v_call: TRBV9; cdr3_nt: TGTGCCAGCAGCGTAGGGGGCGACTCCTACAATGAGCAGTTCTTC; cdr3_aa: CASSVGGDSYNEQFF
d_call: TRBD1; j_call: TRBJ2-1; clone_size: .; cdr3_length: 14; v_call: TRBV29-1; cdr3_nt: TGCAGCGGATCAGGGGGCAAGTGGTACAATGAGCAGTTCTTC; cdr3_aa: CSGSGGKWYNEQFF
d_call: TRBD2; j_call: TRBJ2-3; clone_size: once; cdr3_length: 15; v_call: TRBV11-2; cdr3_nt: TGTGCCAGCAGCGTGGGACTAGCGGGGGTGAATACGCAGTATTTT; cdr3_aa: CASSVGLAGVNTQYF
d_call: .; j_call: TRBJ1-6; clone_size: .; cdr3_length: 16; v_call: TRBV12-5; cdr3_nt: TGTGCTAGTGGTACCCTTGCAGGGAATTATAATTCACCCCTCCACTTT; cdr3_aa: CASGTLAGNYNSPLHF
d_call: .; j_call: TRBJ2-2; clone_size: .; cdr3_length: 14; v_call: TRBV10-3; cdr3_nt: TGTGCCATCAGTGAGGCGACAGACACCGGGGAGCTGTTTTTT; cdr3_aa: CAISEATDTGELFF
d_call: TRBD1; j_call: TRBJ2-7; clone_size: .; cdr3_length: 12; v_call: TRBV2; cdr3_nt: TGTGCCAGCTCGGGACAGGGCTACGAGCAGTACTTC; cdr3_aa: CASSGQGYEQYF
d_call: .; j_call: TRBJ1-2; clone_size: .; cdr3_length: 12; v_call: TRBV10-3; cdr3_nt: TGTGCCATCAGTGAGGACAGGTATGGCTACACCTTC; cdr3_aa: CAISEDRYGYTF